The sample holds a few counts of the clone carrying this T cell receptor (beta chain). What it binds is not known. This CDR3 is also generated by other DNA sequences in the sample. This sample stems from a study of cytomegalovirus exposure and HLA in healthy donors. Study as a whole: Clustering assigned 70% to 85% of the 350 to 400 genotyped donors to the Caucasian-associated ancestry cluster.

The PCR made use of 60 Vbeta and 13 Jbeta primers. As handled by the study authors: In a later analysis, of approximately 81 million unique beta chains, about 10 million appeared in at least two donors. Profiling relied on immunoSEQ multiplex PCR, and the TCRdb table lists in-frame clones only, not all of them. From that table come the V and J calls and clone size; the DNA was used to work out D and trimming. The profile shows under 150,000 clones, over 75% of them singletons. Study conclusions and caveats: One variant, a missense change in DCLRE1C, was linked in a later analysis to TCR beta V- and J-gene trimming.

The sample was PBMCs. This sequence was found in a woman aged 30 to 39 in good health and CMV-seronegative.

CDR3 loop: CASSDPGGYTF. The DNA of the CDR3 is TGCGCCAGCAGTGACCCGGGTGGCTACACCTTC. This chain uses TRBV10-2 with TRBJ1-2; the D is unclear. V was shortened by 3 bases and J by 7 bases, with 6 bases between the two germline ends. CDR1 is WSHSY, CDR2 SAAADI, per germline. The CDR3 loop spans 11 amino acids.